A selection of T cell receptor beta chains follows, all from one sample in a study of cytomegalovirus exposure and HLA in healthy donors. TCRdb keeps only in-frame clones here, not all; method: immunoSEQ multiplex PCR. The table includes approximately 300,000 clones, about 80% detected once. Sample: PBMCs. The receptor source for this set is a girl aged 2 to 9 in good health and CMV-seronegative. CDR3s include the opening cysteine and the closing phenylalanine or tryptophan. A D gene is named only where the DNA matches it firmly. The listing skips clone size in some rows; elsewhere it reads once, few, many or a size class.

j_gene: TRBJ2-7
v_gene: TRBV2
abundance: -
d_gene: -
CDR3aa: CASSGGRGSYEQYF
CDR3nt: TGTGCCAGCAGTGGCGGCAGGGGCTCCTACGAGCAGTACTTC

j_gene: TRBJ2-5
v_gene: TRBV10-3
abundance: -
d_gene: TRBD1
CDR3aa: CAISETGTEETQYF
CDR3nt: TGTGCCATCAGTGAGACCGGGACAGAAGAGACCCAGTACTTC

j_gene: TRBJ2-5
v_gene: TRBV7-3
abundance: few
d_gene: TRBD2
CDR3aa: CASSRGRQETQYF
CDR3nt: TGTGCCAGCAGCCGCGGGAGGCAAGAGACCCAGTACTTC

j_gene: TRBJ2-1
v_gene: TRBV30
abundance: -
d_gene: -
CDR3aa: CASALGDYNEQFF
CDR3nt: TGTGCCTCCGCTCTTGGAGATTACAATGAGCAGTTCTTC

j_gene: TRBJ1-1
v_gene: TRBV20-1
abundance: -
d_gene: -
CDR3aa: CSEGGNPAFF
CDR3nt: TGCAGCGAGGGGGGGAATCCAGCTTTCTTT

j_gene: TRBJ2-3
v_gene: TRBV13
abundance: few
d_gene: TRBD2
CDR3aa: CASSGRLAGGATDTQYF
CDR3nt: TGTGCCAGCAGCGGGCGACTAGCGGGGGGTGCCACAGATACGCAGTATTTT

j_gene: TRBJ2-1
v_gene: TRBV10-3
abundance: few
d_gene: -
CDR3aa: CAIGNLAFEQFF
CDR3nt: TGTGCCATCGGAAACTTAGCATTTGAGCAGTTCTTC

j_gene: TRBJ2-6
v_gene: TRBV6-1
abundance: -
d_gene: TRBD1
CDR3aa: CASFTGGAGANVLTF
CDR3nt: TGTGCCAGCTTCACAGGGGGCGCTGGGGCCAACGTCCTGACTTTC

j_gene: TRBJ2-1
v_gene: TRBV18
abundance: -
d_gene: -
CDR3aa: CASSVTGPSEQFF
CDR3nt: TGTGCCAGCTCAGTAACAGGTCCCAGTGAGCAGTTCTTC

j_gene: TRBJ2-7
v_gene: TRBV18
abundance: -
d_gene: TRBD1
CDR3aa: CASSGPGQGAYEQYF
CDR3nt: TGTGCCAGCTCAGGACCGGGACAGGGGGCTTACGAGCAGTACTTC

j_gene: TRBJ2-3
v_gene: TRBV9
abundance: few
d_gene: -
CDR3aa: CASSAGGLGDTQYF
CDR3nt: TGTGCCAGCAGCGCGGGGGGCCTGGGAGATACGCAGTATTTT

j_gene: TRBJ2-5
v_gene: TRBV30
abundance: -
d_gene: -
CDR3aa: CAWSRGIRETQYF
CDR3nt: TGTGCCTGGAGTCGGGGGATTCGAGAGACCCAGTACTTC

j_gene: TRBJ2-5
v_gene: TRBV7-8
abundance: -
d_gene: TRBD2
CDR3aa: CASSLRGVASGGKGETQYF
CDR3nt: TGTGCCAGCAGCTTAAGGGGCGTGGCTAGCGGGGGAAAAGGGGAGACCCAGTACTTC

j_gene: TRBJ1-1
v_gene: TRBV28
abundance: -
d_gene: -
CDR3aa: CATAGQSRGMNTEAFF
CDR3nt: TGTGCCACCGCCGGACAAAGTAGGGGCATGAACACTGAAGCTTTCTTT

j_gene: TRBJ2-1
v_gene: TRBV5-1
abundance: -
d_gene: TRBD1
CDR3aa: CASSTTGVEQFF
CDR3nt: TGCGCCAGCAGCACAACAGGGGTTGAGCAGTTCTTC

j_gene: TRBJ2-5
v_gene: TRBV7-6
abundance: -
d_gene: TRBD1
CDR3aa: CASSLGAVRGQETQYF
CDR3nt: TGTGCCAGCAGCTTAGGGGCGGTCAGGGGGCAAGAGACCCAGTACTTC

j_gene: TRBJ1-5
v_gene: TRBV30
abundance: -
d_gene: -
CDR3aa: CAWSPDNRAAQHF
CDR3nt: TGTGCCTGGAGCCCGGACAACCGGGCGGCCCAGCATTTT

j_gene: TRBJ1-2
v_gene: TRBV6-5
abundance: -
d_gene: TRBD1
CDR3aa: CASSTARGQVYGYTF
CDR3nt: TGTGCCAGCAGTACTGCCAGGGGGCAGGTCTATGGCTACACCTTC

j_gene: TRBJ1-1
v_gene: TRBV28
abundance: -
d_gene: -
CDR3aa: CARGGWGHGETEAFF
CDR3nt: TGTGCCAGGGGGGGGTGGGGACATGGGGAGACTGAAGCTTTCTTT